This TCR beta chain was identified in a study of shared clonotypes between healthy human individuals. General observations from the study: Since donors were few, the genetic and exposure-history diversity represented was limited. An anticipated effect of sequencing depth on clonotype sharing among donors was recognized.

The CDR3 runs to 16 residues. The junction had 9 bases not matched to a gene; V was cut back by 5 bases and J by 8 bases. Germline CDR1 is SEHNR and CDR2 is FQNEAQ (reference sequence). Points on this clone: Its antigen is unidentified.

Clones were read by immunoSEQ multiplex PCR, and TCRdb kept only the in-frame ones, dropping some. The table shows 630,000 or so clones, with roughly 98% occurring only once. Naive CD8 populations comprised CD45RO-negative cells positively selected for CCR7, excluding terminally differentiated effector memory CD45RA+ cells. Sequenced sample: naive CD8+ T cells sorted from blood. The receptor was derived from a man aged 25 to 40 in good health. The chain carries TRBV7-9 and TRBJ2-1; 13 bases map to TRBD2. CDR3 protein: CASSLPLAGGLDEQFF. The DNA for the CDR3 is TGTGCCAGCAGCCTTCCACTAGCGGGAGGGCTGGATGAGCAGTTCTTC. Full variable domain (rest looked up from reference TRBV7-9 and TRBJ2-1): DTGVSQNPRHKITKRGQNVTFRCDPISEHNRLYWYRQTLGQGPEFLTYFQNEAQLEKSRLLSDRFSAERPKGSFSTLEIQRTEQGDSAMYLCASSLPLAGGLDEQFFGPGTRLTVL.